The T cell receptor beta chain under discussion was sequenced for a study of CD8+CD57+ T cells in acquired aplastic anemia. Study summary: DNA recovered from sorted CD4+ and CD8+ cells had a mean of around 3.2 ug.

In this sample, this clonotype turned up many times. Previously, flow cytometry had revealed CD8+CD57+ cell expansion in the patients chosen for sequencing. The CDR3 runs 17 residues. From germline, CDR1 is MGHDK and CDR2 SYGVNS. V was pared by 3 bases and J by 0 bases, with 12 bases between. CDR3 and TCR beta VDJ profiling relied on genomic DNA as the template. TCRdb itself ran the reads through MiXCR, one entry per CDR3 protein. The sample has some 140,000 distinct CDR3 sequences, roughly 54% seen once. The source material was sorted CD4+, CD8+, or CD8+CD57+ T cells (not recorded which) from PBMCs. The sequence was collected from a human donor with aplastic anemia. The chain joins TRBV25-1 to TRBJ2-6; D may correspond to TRBD1 or TRBD2 (5 bases each). The CDR3 region has the DNA TGTGCCAGCAGTGATTCTTCAGGGACCTCTGGGGCCAACGTCCTGACTTTC. Its protein product is CASSDSSGTSGANVLTF.